Listed here are 12 T cell receptor beta chains from one sample, sequenced in a study of T cell repertoires and HLA-DP antigens. Here immunoSEQ multiplex PCR was the method, and the copy in TCRdb shows in-frame clones only, minus some. The sample holds around 100,000 clones, approximately 92% seen once. These TCRs are of unknown antigen specificity. Material for sequencing was CD4+ T cells from PBMCs. The receptors derive from a woman aged 18-30 years in good health and CMV-seronegative.

This clone was picked up one time. The chain carries TRBV2 and TRBJ2-1; the match to TRBD2 covers 9 bases. Losses at the gene ends were 4 bases for V and 5 bases for J; bases not matched to a gene: 6. From germline, CDR1 is SNHLY and CDR2 FYNNEI. This CDR3 has 15 amino acids. In nucleotides, the CDR3 is TGTGCCAGCAGTGTCGACAGCGGGAGGAACAATGAGCAGTTCTTC. Translation: CASSVDSGRNNEQFF.

The V and J genes are TRBV2 and TRBJ2-1; D gene ambiguous. Germline CDR1 is SNHLY and CDR2 is FYNNEI. The length of the CDR3 is 13 residues. V was trimmed by 6 bases and J by 5 bases, leaving 11 bases between them. The CDR3 spells CASRSRGNNEQFF. Written as DNA, the CDR3 is TGTGCCAGCAGAAGTAGAGGTAACAATGAGCAGTTCTTC.

This clone was recorded only once. The rearrangement joins TRBV5-5 to TRBJ1-1; D remains ambiguous. CDR1 SGHKS and CDR2 YYEKEE come from the germline V gene (reference sequence). V was trimmed by 0 bases and J by 3 bases, leaving 12 bases between them. The CDR3 sequence is 15 residues long. Here the CDR3 DNA reads TGTGCCAGCAGCTTGGTGGGGATTAGGGACACTGAAGCTTTCTTT. Translation gives CASSLVGIRDTEAFF.

The chain couples TRBV18 to TRBJ2-2; D is perhaps TRBD2 (6 bases). The CDR3 has 15 residues. The V and J ends lost 3 bases and 6 bases respectively, with 14 bases between them. CDR1 is KGHSH and CDR2 is LQKENI in the germline V gene. CDR3: CASSPSGSLAGELFF. CDR3 nucleotides: TGTGCCAGCTCACCCTCCGGGAGTTTGGCCGGGGAGCTGTTTTTT.

The chain's CDR3 is CASSSDRSTDTQYF. The CDR3 DNA reads TGTGCCAGCAGTTCGGACAGAAGCACAGATACGCAGTATTTT. V is TRBV28 and J is TRBJ2-3; TRBD1 is a possible D gene (6 bases). Per the germline V gene, CDR1 is MDHEN and CDR2 is SYDVKM. With 4 bases removed from V and 0 bases from J, the gap between germline ends came to 8 bases. CDR3 length: 14 amino acids.

This chain joins TRBV19 and TRBJ1-2; 8 nucleotides align to TRBD1. CDR3 size: 13 residues. The V gene end was trimmed by 7 bases and the J gene end by 2 bases; junction bases not matched to a gene: 3. Germline CDR1 LNHDA, CDR2 SQIVND (reference sequence). CDR3 in DNA: TGTGCCAGTAATAGACAGGGGAACTATGGCTACACCTTC. Its protein product is CASNRQGNYGYTF.

The chain links TRBV7-3 to TRBJ2-6, with D tentatively TRBD2 (5 bases). Between the trimmed V and J ends, which lost 1 base and 0 bases, there was a span of 10 bases. This CDR3 is built from 17 residues. Germline CDR1 and CDR2: SGHTA and FQGTGA. CDR3 in DNA: TGTGCCAGCAGCTTAATCAGCGGCAGCTCTGGGGCCAACGTCCTGACTTTC. Amino acids: CASSLISGSSGANVLTF.

The CDR3: CASSVTSQGAMGYTF. In DNA form, the CDR3 reads TGTGCCAGCAGCGTAACTTCTCAGGGGGCAATGGGCTACACCTTC. The chain employs TRBV9 and TRBJ1-2, with 8 positions matching TRBD1. This CDR3 is built from 15 residues. Germline V lookup: CDR1 SGDLS, CDR2 YYNGEE. V lost 1 base and J lost 8; bases outside the gene matches: 10.

V gene TRBV14 combines with J gene TRBJ2-3; no clear D. The CDR3 length is 13 residues. Trimming removed 5 bases from V and 1 base from J, with 7 bases in between. The germline V gene encodes CDR1 SGHDN and CDR2 FVKESK. CDR3 protein: CASSFRGTDTQYF. As DNA, the CDR3 is TGTGCCAGCAGCTTCCGCGGCACAGATACGCAGTATTTT.

The chain combines TRBV7-9 with TRBJ2-2; D remains unclear. The germline V gene encodes CDR1 SEHNR and CDR2 FQNEAQ (reference sequence). Between the trimmed V and J ends, which lost 5 bases and 2 bases, there was a span of 15 bases. This CDR3 is 16 amino acids long. CDR3 in amino acids: CASSPVGSSNTGELFF. In nucleotides, the CDR3 is TGTGCCAGCAGCCCCGTGGGTAGCTCAAACACCGGGGAGCTGTTTTTT.

The chain has TRBV18 and TRBJ1-2; TRBD1 agrees at 8 bases. The trim removed 2 bases at V and 4 bases at J, leaving 9 bases unmatched. The CDR3 covers 16 residues. From germline, CDR1 is KGHSH and CDR2 LQKENI. The DNA of the CDR3 is TGTGCCAGCTCACCAACACAGGGGGTGACTTCCTATGGCTACACCTTC. Translated: CASSPTQGVTSYGYTF. Drawing the rest from reference TRBV18 and TRBJ1-2, the complete variable domain is NAGVMQNPRHLVRRRGQEARLRCSPMKGHSHVYWYRQLPEEGLKFMVYLQKENIIDESGMPKERFSAEFPKEGPSILRIQQVVRGDSAAYFCASSPTQGVTSYGYTFGSGTRLTVV.

The V and J genes are TRBV6-6 and TRBJ1-5, with D possibly matching TRBD1 (5 bases). The V end lost 6 bases, the J end lost 6 bases, and 12 bases lay between the germline ends. In germline, CDR1 is MNHNY, CDR2 SVGAGI (reference sequence). CDR3 length equals 13 residues. The CDR3 DNA reads as TGTGCCAGCAGCCGGGACGAGGGTCAGCCCCAGCATTTT. Translating it yields CASSRDEGQPQHF.